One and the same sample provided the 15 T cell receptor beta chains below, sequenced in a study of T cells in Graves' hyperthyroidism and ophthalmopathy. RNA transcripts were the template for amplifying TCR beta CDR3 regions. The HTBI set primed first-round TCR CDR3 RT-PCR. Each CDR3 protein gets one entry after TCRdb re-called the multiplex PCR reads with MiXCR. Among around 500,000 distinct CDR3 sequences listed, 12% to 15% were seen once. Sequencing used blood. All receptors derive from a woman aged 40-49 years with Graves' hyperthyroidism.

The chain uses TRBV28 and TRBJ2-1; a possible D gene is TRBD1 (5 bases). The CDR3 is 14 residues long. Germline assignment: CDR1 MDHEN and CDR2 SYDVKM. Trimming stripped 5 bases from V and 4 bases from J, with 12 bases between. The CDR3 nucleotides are TGTGCCAGCAGTCCAAGGACAAGATACAATGAGCAGTTCTTC. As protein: CASSPRTRYNEQFF.

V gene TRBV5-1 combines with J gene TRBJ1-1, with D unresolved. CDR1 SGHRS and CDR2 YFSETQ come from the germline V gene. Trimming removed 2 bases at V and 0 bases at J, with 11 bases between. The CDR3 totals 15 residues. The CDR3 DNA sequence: TGCGCCAGCAGCTTCTATGGCAGCATGAACACTGAAGCTTTCTTT. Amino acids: CASSFYGSMNTEAFF.

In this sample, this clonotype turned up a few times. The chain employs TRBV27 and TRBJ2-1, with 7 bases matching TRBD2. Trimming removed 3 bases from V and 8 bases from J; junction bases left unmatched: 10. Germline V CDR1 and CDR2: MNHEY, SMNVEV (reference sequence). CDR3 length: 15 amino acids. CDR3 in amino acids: CASSFSPAGVHEQFF. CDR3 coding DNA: TGTGCCAGCAGTTTCTCCCCGGCGGGGGTCCATGAGCAGTTCTTC.

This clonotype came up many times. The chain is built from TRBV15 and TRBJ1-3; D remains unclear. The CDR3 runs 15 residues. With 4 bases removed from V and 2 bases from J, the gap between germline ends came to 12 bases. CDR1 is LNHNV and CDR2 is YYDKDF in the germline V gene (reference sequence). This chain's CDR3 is CATSNPGWPGNTIYF. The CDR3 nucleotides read TGTGCCACCAGCAATCCCGGGTGGCCTGGAAACACCATATATTTT.

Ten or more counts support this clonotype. The CDR3 coding sequence is TGCAGTGCTCCCGTCGGGAAAGAGACCCAGTACTTC. This codes for CSAPVGKETQYF. This chain connects TRBV20-1 to TRBJ2-5; D might be TRBD2 (5 bases). Germline V gene sequence: CDR1 DFQATT, CDR2 SNEGSKA (reference sequence). CDR3 length equals 12 residues. V was cut by 5 bases and J by 3 bases, with 10 bases left in between.

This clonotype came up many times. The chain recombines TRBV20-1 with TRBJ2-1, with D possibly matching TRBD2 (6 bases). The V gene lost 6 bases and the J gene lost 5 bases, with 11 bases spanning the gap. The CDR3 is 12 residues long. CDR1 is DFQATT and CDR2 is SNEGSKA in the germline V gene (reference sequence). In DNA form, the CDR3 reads TGCAGTGCCGGGAGACCAGACAATGAGCAGTTCTTC. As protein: CSAGRPDNEQFF.

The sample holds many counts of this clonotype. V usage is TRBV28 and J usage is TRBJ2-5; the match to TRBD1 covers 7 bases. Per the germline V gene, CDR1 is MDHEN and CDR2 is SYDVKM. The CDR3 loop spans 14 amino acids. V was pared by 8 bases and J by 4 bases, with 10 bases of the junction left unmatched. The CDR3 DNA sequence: TGTGCCAGCGGCTCGACAGGGACCGGAGAGACCCAGTACTTC. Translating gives CASGSTGTGETQYF.

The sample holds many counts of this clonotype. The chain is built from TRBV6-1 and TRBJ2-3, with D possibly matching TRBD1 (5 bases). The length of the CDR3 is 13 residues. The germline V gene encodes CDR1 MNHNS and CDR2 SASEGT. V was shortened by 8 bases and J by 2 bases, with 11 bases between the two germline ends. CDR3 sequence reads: CASRQDNTDTQYF. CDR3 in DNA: TGTGCCAGCCGGCAGGACAACACAGATACGCAGTATTTT.

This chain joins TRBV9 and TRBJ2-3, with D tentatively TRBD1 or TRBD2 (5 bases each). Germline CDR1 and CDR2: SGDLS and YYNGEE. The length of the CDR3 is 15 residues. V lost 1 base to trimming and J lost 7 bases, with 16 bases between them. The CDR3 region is CASSVSEGLPNTQYF. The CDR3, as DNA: TGTGCCAGCAGCGTAAGCGAGGGGCTCCCTAATACGCAGTATTTT.

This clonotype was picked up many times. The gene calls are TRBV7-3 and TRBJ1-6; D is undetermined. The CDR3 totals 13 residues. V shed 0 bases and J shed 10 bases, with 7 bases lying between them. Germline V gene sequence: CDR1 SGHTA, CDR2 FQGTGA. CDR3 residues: CASSLTLLSPLHF. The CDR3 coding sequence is TGTGCCAGCAGCTTAACCCTTCTCTCACCCCTCCACTTT.

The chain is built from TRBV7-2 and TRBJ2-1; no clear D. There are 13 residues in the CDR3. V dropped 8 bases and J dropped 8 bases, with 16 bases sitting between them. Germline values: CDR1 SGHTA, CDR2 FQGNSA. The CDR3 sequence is CASGSELPDEQFF. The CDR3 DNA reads TGTGCCAGCGGAAGCGAACTACCGGATGAGCAGTTCTTC.

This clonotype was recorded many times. The CDR3 reads CASSYPRTADTGELFF. DNA for the CDR3: TGTGCCAGCAGCTACCCAAGGACAGCGGACACCGGGGAGCTGTTTTTT. This sequence joins TRBV11-2 and TRBJ2-2; D is perhaps TRBD1 (6 bases). CDR3 length equals 16 residues. From germline, CDR1 is SGHAT and CDR2 FQNNGV. Trimming removed 4 bases at V and 3 bases at J, with 15 bases between.

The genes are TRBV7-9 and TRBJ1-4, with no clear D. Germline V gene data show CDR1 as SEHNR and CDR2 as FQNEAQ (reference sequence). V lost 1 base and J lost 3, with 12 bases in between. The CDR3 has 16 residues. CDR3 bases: TGTGCCAGCAGCTTAGGAGGGTACGGGTCTAATGAAAAACTGTTTTTT. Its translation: CASSLGGYGSNEKLFF. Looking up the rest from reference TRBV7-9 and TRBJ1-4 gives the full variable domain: DTGVSQNPRHKITKRGQNVTFRCDPISEHNRLYWYRQTLGQGPEFLTYFQNEAQLEKSRLLSDRFSAERPKGSFSTLEIQRTEQGDSAMYLCASSLGGYGSNEKLFFGSGTQLSVL.

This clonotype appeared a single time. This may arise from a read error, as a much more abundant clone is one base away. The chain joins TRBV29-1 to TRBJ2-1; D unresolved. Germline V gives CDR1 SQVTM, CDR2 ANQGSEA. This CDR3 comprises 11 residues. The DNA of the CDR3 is TGCAGCATTGAACCGGCGAATGAGCAGTTCTTC. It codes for CSIEPANEQFF.

The CDR3 sequence is CASSVAAGPNTEAFF. DNA of the CDR3: TGTGCCAGCAGCGTAGCCGCAGGGCCGAACACTGAAGCTTTCTTT. This chain joins TRBV9 and TRBJ1-1; TRBD1 might be the D (5 bases). This CDR3 has 15 amino acids. The ends were cut back, 0 bases at V and 1 base at J, with 10 bases in the middle. Germline V CDR1 and CDR2: SGDLS, YYNGEE.